The rows below give T cell receptor beta chains drawn from one sample of a study of cytomegalovirus exposure and HLA in healthy donors. Repertoires were generated with immunoSEQ multiplex PCR, while TCRdb's copy carries only in-frame clones and drops some. Recorded for this sample: tens of thousands of clones. The sequenced sample was PBMCs. These receptors all come from a man aged 45-65 years in good health and CMV-seronegative. The CDR3 runs from the conserved cysteine through the conserved F or W. D genes are given only for firm matches.

J gene | V gene | D gene | CDR3 protein | CDR3 DNA
TRBJ2-7 | TRBV5-1 | NA | CASSLAGFSYEQYF | TGCGCCAGCAGCTTGGCGGGTTTCTCCTACGAGCAGTACTTC
TRBJ1-2 | TRBV27 | NA | CASSWILSEGVNYGYTF | TGTGCCAGCAGTTGGATATTAAGCGAGGGGGTAAACTATGGCTACACCTTC
TRBJ2-7 | TRBV19 | TRBD1 | CASSTRTGWSEQYF | TGTGCCAGTAGTACCCGGACAGGTTGGAGCGAGCAGTACTTC
TRBJ2-7 | TRBV28 | NA | CASSRGLTSSYEQYF | TGTGCCAGCAGTCGCGGACTAACTAGCTCCTACGAGCAGTACTTC
TRBJ2-2 | TRBV10-3 | TRBD1 | CAISGTGTGELFF | TGTGCCATCAGTGGGACAGGGACCGGGGAGCTGTTTTTT
TRBJ2-7 | TRBV9 | TRBD1 | CASSAGTGPYEQYF | TGTGCCAGCAGCGCCGGGACAGGGCCCTACGAGCAGTACTTC
TRBJ1-5 | TRBV5-1 | NA | CASSAGGNQPQHF | TGCGCCAGCAGCGCAGGGGGCAATCAGCCCCAGCATTTT
TRBJ1-1 | TRBV18 | NA | CASSVREVTEAFF | TGTGCCAGCTCAGTCCGGGAGGTCACTGAAGCTTTCTTT
TRBJ2-7 | TRBV19 | TRBD1 | CASSATGQGTYEQYF | TGTGCCAGTAGTGCCACGGGACAGGGAACCTACGAGCAGTACTTC
TRBJ1-1 | TRBV4-2 | NA | CASSQVSTLNTEAFF | TGTGCCAGCAGCCAAGTTTCTACCTTGAACACTGAAGCTTTCTTT
TRBJ2-1 | TRBV6-5 | NA | CATGSGNEQFF | TGTGCCACGGGGTCGGGGAATGAGCAGTTCTTC
TRBJ1-1 | TRBV28 | TRBD1 | CASSTRTGTEAFF | TGTGCCAGCAGTACACGGACAGGGACTGAAGCTTTCTTT